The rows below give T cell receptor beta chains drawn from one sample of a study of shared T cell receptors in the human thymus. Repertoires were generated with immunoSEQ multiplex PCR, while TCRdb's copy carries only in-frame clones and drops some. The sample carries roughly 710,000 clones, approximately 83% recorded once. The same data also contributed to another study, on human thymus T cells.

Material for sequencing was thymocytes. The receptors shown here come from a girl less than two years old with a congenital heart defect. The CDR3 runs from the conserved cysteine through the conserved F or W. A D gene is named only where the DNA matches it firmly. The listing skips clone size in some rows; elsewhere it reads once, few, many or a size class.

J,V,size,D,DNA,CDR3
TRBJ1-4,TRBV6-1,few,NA,TGTGCCAGCAGTGCAGGGAAACCCCACCTCCGGACGGAAAAACTGTTTTTT,CASSAGKPHLRTEKLFF
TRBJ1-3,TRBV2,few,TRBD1,TGTGCCAGCAGTGAAAAAACAACACAGGAGGGACAGGGAAACACCATATATTTT,CASSEKTTQEGQGNTIYF
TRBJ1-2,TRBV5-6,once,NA,TGTGCCAGCAGCTTGGTAACTGGCAGGGTGTTTGGTGGCTACACCTTC,CASSLVTGRVFGGYTF
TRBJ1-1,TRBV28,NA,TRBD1,TGTGCCAGCAGTTCAGTAACAGGGGAAGGCACTGAAGCTTTCTTT,CASSSVTGEGTEAFF
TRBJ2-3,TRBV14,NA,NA,TGTGCCAGCAGCCAAGATAGAGGGGGGGCTTATACGCAGTATTTT,CASSQDRGGAYTQYF
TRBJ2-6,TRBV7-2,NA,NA,TGTGCCAGCAGCTTACACACCCAGGGGGCCAACGTCCTGACTTTC,CASSLHTQGANVLTF
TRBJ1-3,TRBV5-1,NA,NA,TGCGCCAGCCGCGACGAATCGGGGGGAAACACCATATATTTT,CASRDESGGNTIYF
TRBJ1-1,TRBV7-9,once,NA,TGTGCCAGCAGTTCACTCAGGGGGAACACTGAAGCTTTCTTT,CASSSLRGNTEAFF
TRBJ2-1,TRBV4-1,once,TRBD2,TGCGCCAGCAGCCACCAACTAGCGGGGGGGCCCCCAGGCTCCTACAATGAGCAGTTCTTC,CASSHQLAGGPPGSYNEQFF
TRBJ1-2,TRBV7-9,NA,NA,TGTGCCAGCAGCTTAGGCCTCGGCGGTGGGAGCTATGGCTACACCTTC,CASSLGLGGGSYGYTF
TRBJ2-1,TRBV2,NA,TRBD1,TGTGCCAGCAGTGTCGAGACAGGGGATGAGCAGTTCTTC,CASSVETGDEQFF
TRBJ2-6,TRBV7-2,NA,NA,TGTGCCAGCAGCTTAAGGGGTGAGACATCTGGGGCCAACGTCCTGACTTTC,CASSLRGETSGANVLTF
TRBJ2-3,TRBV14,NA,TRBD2,TGTGCCAGCAGCCAAGACTCACGGACTAGACGGTATTTT,CASSQDSRTRRYF
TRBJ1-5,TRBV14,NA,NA,TGTGCCAGCAGCCAAGCAAATCAGCCCCAGCATTTT,CASSQANQPQHF
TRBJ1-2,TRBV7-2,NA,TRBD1,TGTGCCAGCAGCGCCGGACAGGGTGGCTATGGCTACACCTTC,CASSAGQGGYGYTF
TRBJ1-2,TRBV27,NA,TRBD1,TGTGCCAGCAATCCCACAGGGGCCTTACCTTTTGAGCATGGCTACACCTTC,CASNPTGALPFEHGYTF
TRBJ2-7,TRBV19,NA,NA,TGTGCCAGTAGTCCCCTAGGAGGGGCCGGGAAGGTCTACGAGCAGTACTTC,CASSPLGGAGKVYEQYF
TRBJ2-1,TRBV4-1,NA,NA,TGCGCCAGCAGCCAAGATCGTGACTACCCCCACTACAATGAGCAGTTCTTC,CASSQDRDYPHYNEQFF
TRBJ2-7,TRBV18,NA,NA,TGTGCCAGCTCCCCTACGACGGCTAGCTCCTACGAGCAGTACTTC,CASSPTTASSYEQYF
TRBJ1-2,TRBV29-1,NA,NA,TGCAGCGTTAAGGACGATGGGAACAGGGACAACTATGGCTACACCTTC,CSVKDDGNRDNYGYTF
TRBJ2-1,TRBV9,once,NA,TGTGCCAGCGTCTGCGGGTTCTTC,CASVCGFF
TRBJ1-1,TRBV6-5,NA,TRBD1,TGTGCCAGCAGTTCCAGGGGGGTCGGGACTGAAGCTTTCTTT,CASSSRGVGTEAFF
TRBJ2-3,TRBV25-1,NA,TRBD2,TGTGCCAGCAGTCCACGGACTAGCGGGTACTACACAGATACGCAGTATTTT,CASSPRTSGYYTDTQYF
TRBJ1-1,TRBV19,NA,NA,TGTGCCAGCTCTCCTTGGGGGGGGACTGAAGCTTTCTTT,CASSPWGGTEAFF
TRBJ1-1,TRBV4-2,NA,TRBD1,TGTGCCAGCAGCCAACAAAGGACAGGTCCAACGCGGGACACTGAAGCTTTCTTT,CASSQQRTGPTRDTEAFF
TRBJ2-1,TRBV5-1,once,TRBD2,TGCGCCAGCAGCGCAGAAGGGCCAGCGGGGGCCGCAAGGGGAGGGCAGTTCTTC,CASSAEGPAGAARGGQFF
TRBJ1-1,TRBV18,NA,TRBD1,TGTGCCAGCTCACCGGAGACAGGGGGCCCGAACACTGAAGCTTTCTTT,CASSPETGGPNTEAFF
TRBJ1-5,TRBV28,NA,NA,TGTGCCAGCACCCTTTCCGGCAATCAGCCCCAGCATTTT,CASTLSGNQPQHF
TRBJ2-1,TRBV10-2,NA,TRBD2,TGCGCCAGCAATATAGCGGGTGGGAGTTACAATGAGCAGTTCTTC,CASNIAGGSYNEQFF
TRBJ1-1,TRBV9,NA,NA,TGTGCCAGCAGCGCCCTCAACACGAACACTGAAGCTTTCTTT,CASSALNTNTEAFF
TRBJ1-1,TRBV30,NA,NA,TGTGCCTGGATCCAGGGAGGGGCTTTCTTT,CAWIQGGAFF
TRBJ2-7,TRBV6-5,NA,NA,TGTGCCAGCAGGCTGACAGGCGCAGACTACGAGCAGTACTTC,CASRLTGADYEQYF
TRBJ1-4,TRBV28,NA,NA,TGTGCCAGCAGCCAACCCACAGGGACAAAGGAAAAACTGTTTTTT,CASSQPTGTKEKLFF
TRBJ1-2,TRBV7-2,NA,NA,TGTGCCAGCAGCTTTCAAACAGGGAACTATGGCTACACCTTC,CASSFQTGNYGYTF
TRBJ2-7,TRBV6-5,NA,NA,TGTGCCAGCAGTTTCCGGGACACGGGGCCCTACGAGCAGTACTTC,CASSFRDTGPYEQYF
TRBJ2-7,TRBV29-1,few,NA,TGCAGCGTTGTAGCAGGGACCTACGAGCAGTACTTC,CSVVAGTYEQYF
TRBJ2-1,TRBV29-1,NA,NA,TGCAGCGTTGGTTCGGTTACCTACAATGAGCAGTTCTTC,CSVGSVTYNEQFF
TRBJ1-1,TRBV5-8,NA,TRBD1,TGTGCCAGCAGCCGTCCCGGGACAGGGTTAGGCGGTTTGAACACTGAAGCTTTCTTT,CASSRPGTGLGGLNTEAFF
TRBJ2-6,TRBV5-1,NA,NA,TGCGCCAGCAGCTTCCCGTTTCATTTAAACTCCTCTGGGGCCAACGTCCTGACTTTC,CASSFPFHLNSSGANVLTF
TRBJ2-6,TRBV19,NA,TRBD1,TGTGCCAGTAGTCCCTCCGGGACAGATCGCTCTGGGGCCAACGTCCTGACTTTC,CASSPSGTDRSGANVLTF
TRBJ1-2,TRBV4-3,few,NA,TGCGCCAGCAATCGGGAGAAGGGAGAGGACTATGGCTACACCTTC,CASNREKGEDYGYTF
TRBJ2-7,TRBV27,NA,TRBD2,TGTGCCAGCAGTTCAGGACTAGTCTTTACCCACGAGCAGTACTTC,CASSSGLVFTHEQYF
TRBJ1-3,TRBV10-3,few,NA,TGTGCCATCAGTGAGATCGGTATGGGTGGGCCTCCCTCTGGAAACACCATATATTTT,CAISEIGMGGPPSGNTIYF
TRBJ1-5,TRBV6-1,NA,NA,TGTGCCAGCACCCCAGTCAAGGGGAGGAATCAGCCCCAGCATTTT,CASTPVKGRNQPQHF
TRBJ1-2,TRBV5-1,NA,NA,TGCGCCAGCAGCCGAGATCGAGATGGCTACACCTTC,CASSRDRDGYTF
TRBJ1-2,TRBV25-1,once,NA,TGTGCCAGCAGTGACACATCAGGGCGTGTGGTAGGCTACACCTTC,CASSDTSGRVVGYTF
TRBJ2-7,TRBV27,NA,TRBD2,TGTGCCAGCAGTAAGTCGCGACTAGCGGCACAGCGGAGAGAGTACGAGCAGTACTTC,CASSKSRLAAQRREYEQYF